This T cell receptor beta chain was captured in a study of OX40 agonist ivuxolimab in advanced cancers. TCRdb's copy holds only in-frame clones and misses some; the assay was immunoSEQ multiplex PCR. The sample holds roughly 60,000 clones; about 88% are singletons and the top ten take around 3.7%. J was trimmed by 1 base and V by 5 bases; bases with no gene match: 3. Germline V gene data show CDR1 as SEHNR and CDR2 as FQNEAQ (reference sequence). CDR3 length: 14 amino acids. The input for sequencing was CD4+ or CD8+ T cells sorted from blood, taken in a trial of the OX40 agonist ivuxolimab. The chain carries TRBV7-9 and TRBJ1-1, with TRBD1 matching 8 bases. The source of this sequence is an adult with an advanced solid tumor such as melanoma, head and neck, liver or kidney cancer. CDR3 amino acids: CASSQQGGNTEAFF. The CDR3 nucleotides are TGTGCCAGCAGCCAACAGGGGGGGAACACTGAAGCTTTCTTT.